This is a list of T cell receptor beta chains from one sample in a study of regulatory T cells in long-lasting Graves disease. TCRdb re-derived calls from the multiplex PCR reads in MiXCR, one entry per CDR3 protein. The repertoire holds some 560,000 distinct CDR3 sequences, with around 15% as singletons. These data were also filed under a second study, of T cells in Graves' hyperthyroidism and ophthalmopathy.

The sequences come from peripheral blood mononuclear cells (PBMCs), collected at new diagnosis, from a patient treated with antithyroid drugs. The receptors originated from a middle-aged woman with Graves disease. Each CDR3 is given with its conserved first and last residue. D genes are given only for firm matches. Clone size is not always given. Where it is, it says once, few, many or a class for expanded clones.

d_call j_call v_call clone_size cdr3_aa cdr3_nt
- TRBJ2-3 TRBV3-1 many CASSQLGRDTDTQYF TGTGCCAGCAGCCAGTTAGGGCGGGACACAGATACGCAGTATTTT
- TRBJ1-5 TRBV6-1 many CASSPGSPVLFQPQHF TGTGCCAGCAGTCCCGGAAGCCCCGTTTTATTTCAGCCCCAGCATTTT
- TRBJ1-5 TRBV19 - CASSSFDTNNQPQHF TGTGCCAGTAGTTCCTTCGACACCAATAATCAGCCCCAGCATTTT
TRBD2 TRBJ2-3 TRBV12-3/TRBV12-4 many CASNLGGLAGDVEDTQYF TGTGCCAGCAACCTCGGCGGGCTAGCGGGGGACGTAGAAGATACGCAGTATTTT
- TRBJ2-2 TRBV11-2 - CASSRSPPGELFF TGTGCCAGCAGCCGGTCCCCCCCCGGGGAGCTGTTTTTT
- TRBJ2-3 TRBV6-5 many CASSYVGVSTDTQYF TGTGCCAGCAGTTACGTGGGTGTTAGCACAGATACGCAGTATTTT
- TRBJ1-6 TRBV3-1 few CASSQDPGANSPLHF TGTGCCAGCAGCCAAGATCCAGGGGCCAATTCACCCCTCCACTTT
- TRBJ1-6 TRBV3-1 many CASSQDRQFDSPLHF TGTGCCAGCAGCCAAGATCGCCAGTTCGATTCACCCCTCCACTTT
- TRBJ2-1 TRBV4-1 - CASSQIQNSRPLSYNEQFF TGCGCCAGCAGCCAAATACAAAACTCGCGGCCACTCTCCTACAATGAGCAGTTCTTC
- TRBJ2-1 TRBV19 - CASSFDPDYEQFF TGTGCCAGTAGTTTCGACCCGGACTATGAGCAGTTCTTC
TRBD2 TRBJ2-3 TRBV12-3/TRBV12-4 many CASRLAGGSDTQYF TGTGCCAGTCGACTAGCGGGTGGTTCAGATACGCAGTATTTT
- TRBJ1-4 TRBV12-3/TRBV12-4 many CASSRLSRDEKLFF TGTGCCAGCAGCCGCCTCTCCCGAGATGAAAAACTGTTTTTT
TRBD1 TRBJ1-3 TRBV12-5 - CASGLDNTGGDF TGTGCTAGTGGTTTAGATAACACAGGGGGCGATTTT
TRBD1 TRBJ2-3 TRBV20-1 few CSANDRGTDTQYF TGCAGTGCCAATGACAGGGGAACAGATACGCAGTATTTT
- TRBJ1-6 TRBV15 few CATSRDQGVRSPLHF TGTGCCACCAGCAGAGATCAAGGGGTTAGGTCACCCCTCCACTTT
- TRBJ1-6 TRBV30 - CACPRGVSAYNSPLHF TGTGCCTGCCCTCGAGGGGTTTCGGCCTATAATTCACCCCTCCACTTT
- TRBJ2-3 TRBV7-9 - CASSLPDGTDTQYF TGTGCCAGCAGCCTACCGGACGGCACAGATACGCAGTATTTT
TRBD1 TRBJ1-1 TRBV5-1 many CASSLEGQGNTEAFF TGCGCCAGCAGCTTGGAGGGACAGGGGAACACTGAAGCTTTCTTT
TRBD2 TRBJ2-2 TRBV5-5 - CASSWRGGFGTGELFF TGTGCCAGCAGCTGGCGGGGGGGCTTCGGGACCGGGGAGCTGTTTTTT
- TRBJ1-6 TRBV5-1 - CASSLVPGRNSPLHF TGCGCCAGCAGCTTGGTGCCGGGGAGGAATTCACCCCTCCACTTT
- TRBJ1-5 TRBV5-5 - CASSFTVDSNQPQHF TGTGCCAGCAGCTTTACCGTTGATAGCAATCAGCCCCAGCATTTT
- TRBJ1-3 TRBV7-9 few CASGRGAGNTIYF TGTGCCAGTGGCAGGGGTGCTGGAAACACCATATATTTT
TRBD1 TRBJ2-7 TRBV19 few CASSIDLGTAPYEQYF TGTGCCAGTAGTATAGATCTCGGGACAGCGCCTTACGAGCAGTACTTC
- TRBJ2-2 TRBV28 many CASSPPGQFTGELFF TGTGCCAGCAGCCCGCCCGGACAGTTCACCGGGGAGCTGTTTTTT
- TRBJ1-5 TRBV12-3/TRBV12-4 - CASRSGAGKPQHF TGTGCCAGCAGATCCGGGGCCGGTAAGCCCCAGCATTTT
- TRBJ2-1 TRBV7-9 many CASSPPRDTNEQFF TGTGCCAGCAGCCCTCCGAGAGATACCAATGAGCAGTTCTTC
TRBD1 TRBJ1-6 TRBV9 - CASSDSTGGTGAPLHF TGTGCCAGCAGCGACTCGACAGGGGGCACCGGCGCACCCCTCCACTTT
- TRBJ1-6 TRBV2 few CASSTLSGENSPLHF TGTGCCAGCAGTACCCTGAGCGGAGAGAATTCACCCCTCCACTTT
TRBD1 TRBJ2-1 TRBV5-1 many CASSSLRTGGHNEQFF TGCGCCAGCAGCTCCCTAAGGACAGGGGGCCACAATGAGCAGTTCTTC
- TRBJ2-1 TRBV5-1 many CASSSRATDNEQFF TGCGCCAGCAGCTCCCGCGCGACGGACAATGAGCAGTTCTTC
- TRBJ2-7 TRBV7-9 - CASSLELGQGSSYEQYF TGTGCCAGCAGCTTAGAGTTGGGGCAGGGGAGCTCCTACGAGCAGTACTTC
- TRBJ1-1 TRBV4-1 - CASSHPFADTEAFF TGCGCCAGCAGCCACCCCTTCGCGGACACTGAAGCTTTCTTT
- TRBJ2-2 TRBV30 - CAWSVLLGFGTGELFF TGTGCCTGGAGTGTATTGTTAGGTTTTGGAACCGGGGAGCTGTTTTTT
TRBD1 TRBJ2-7 TRBV27 few CASRGTGVSSYEQYF TGTGCCAGCAGGGGGACAGGGGTTAGCTCCTACGAGCAGTACTTC
- TRBJ2-6 TRBV9 - CASSTRSGANVLTF TGTGCCAGCAGCACCCGGAGTGGGGCCAACGTCCTGACTTTC
TRBD2 TRBJ2-7 TRBV3-1 few CASSHRTSGGYEQYF TGTGCCAGCAGCCACAGGACTAGCGGGGGGTACGAGCAGTACTTC
TRBD2 TRBJ2-2 TRBV18 - CASSPPLGGVAGELFF TGTGCCAGCTCACCACCTCTCGGGGGGGTCGCCGGGGAGCTGTTTTTT
- TRBJ2-3 TRBV19 few CASSIELNPHQYF TGTGCCAGTAGTATTGAACTGAACCCCCACCAGTATTTT
- TRBJ1-6 TRBV7-8 - CASRAGRATYNSPLHF TGTGCCAGCAGAGCCGGACGGGCAACCTATAATTCACCCCTCCACTTT
- TRBJ2-3 TRBV4-1 once CASSSPVGSTDTQYF TGCGCCAGCAGCTCCCCCGTGGGGAGCACAGATACGCAGTATTTT
TRBD2 TRBJ2-1 TRBV25-1 - CASRRGVYNEQFF TGTGCCAGCAGGCGGGGGGTGTACAATGAGCAGTTCTTC
TRBD2 TRBJ2-2 TRBV6-1 many CASRKGGGTGELFF TGTGCCAGCAGAAAGGGCGGGGGCACCGGGGAGCTGTTTTTT
TRBD1 TRBJ2-1 TRBV19 few CASSPGGPGTGPPEQFF TGTGCCAGTAGTCCCGGGGGTCCCGGGACAGGCCCACCCGAGCAGTTCTTC
TRBD1 TRBJ1-1 TRBV11-2 many CASSSTGAEAFF TGTGCCAGCAGCTCCACAGGGGCTGAAGCTTTCTTT
TRBD2 TRBJ2-5 TRBV6-1 few CASSNMPGRVTSGGQETQYF TGTGCCAGCAGCAATATGCCGGGGCGCGTCACTAGCGGTGGCCAAGAGACCCAGTACTTC
- TRBJ2-1 TRBV13 - CASSWTDEQFF TGTGCCAGCAGCTGGACAGATGAGCAGTTCTTC
- TRBJ1-2 TRBV6-2/TRBV6-3 many CASSEPQPPTF TGTGCCAGCAGTGAACCGCAGCCCCCCACCTTC
- TRBJ1-1 TRBV12-3/TRBV12-4 many CASSLRRGGGKTEAFF TGTGCCAGCAGTTTGAGAAGGGGAGGTGGTAAAACTGAAGCTTTCTTT
- TRBJ1-2 TRBV6-2/TRBV6-3 - CASSEATGGYTF TGTGCCAGCAGTGAAGCAACTGGTGGCTACACCTTC
- TRBJ2-7 TRBV6-1 - CASRRDLAYEQYF TGTGCCAGCAGGAGGGATCTGGCCTACGAGCAGTACTTC
- TRBJ1-1 TRBV20-1 many CSAREVLNTEAFF TGCAGTGCTAGAGAAGTTCTGAACACTGAAGCTTTCTTT
TRBD1 TRBJ2-1 TRBV20-1 many CSAFGTNRGPVEQFF TGCAGTGCTTTTGGAACGAACAGGGGGCCCGTTGAGCAGTTCTTC
- TRBJ2-7 TRBV19 few CASSIGSYEQYF TGTGCCAGTAGTATTGGCAGCTACGAGCAGTACTTC
TRBD1 TRBJ1-4 TRBV28 few CASSSGQFNEKLFF TGTGCCAGCAGTTCGGGACAGTTTAATGAAAAACTGTTTTTT